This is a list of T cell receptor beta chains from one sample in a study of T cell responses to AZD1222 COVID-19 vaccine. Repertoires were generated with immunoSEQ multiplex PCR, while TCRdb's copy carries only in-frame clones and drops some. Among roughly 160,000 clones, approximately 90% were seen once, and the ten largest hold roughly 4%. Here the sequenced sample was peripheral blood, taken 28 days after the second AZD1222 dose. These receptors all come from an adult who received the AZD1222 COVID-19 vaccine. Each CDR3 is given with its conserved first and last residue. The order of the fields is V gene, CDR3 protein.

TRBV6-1,CASSETPLNEQFF
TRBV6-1,CASSEGFRGVNYGYTF
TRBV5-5,CASSPLLGPRTEAFF
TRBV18,CASSPPGTLSGNTIYF
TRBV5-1,CASSLGGSTADTQYF
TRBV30,CAWSGSGTGQNTEAFF
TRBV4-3,CASSQDHPHGGPGYTF
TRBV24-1,CATSGGDSYGYTF
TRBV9,CASRTSTGAIYGYTF
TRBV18,CASSQQGSGYNSPLHF
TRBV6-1,CASSEHRGSTDTQYF
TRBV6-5,CASSYLAGMVYEQYF
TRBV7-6,CASSSRRGSPLHF
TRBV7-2,CASSFRDLSEAFF
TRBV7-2,CASRFGAGGDYEQYF
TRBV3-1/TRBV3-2,CASSRETSGGANEQFF
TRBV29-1,CSARVGEGNTIYF
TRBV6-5,CASSPNRVGGYTF
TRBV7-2,CASSLSSRGNTRNTIYF
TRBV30,CAWSVGSTAKTQYF
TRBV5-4,CASSARLGGKSYNEQFF
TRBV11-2,CASSLDSTSGFYEQYF
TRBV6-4,CASSDGPGLDTQYF
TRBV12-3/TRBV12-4,CASSLGGRSPLHF
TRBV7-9,CASSPADGEQYF
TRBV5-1,CASSLSGEPQHF
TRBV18,CASSPPPGRTEAFF
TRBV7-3,CASSPGAVGTGAVTGELFF
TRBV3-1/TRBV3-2,CASSPGQVVTPLHF
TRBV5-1,CASSLGGKDYGYTF
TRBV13,CASSGSGNTIYF
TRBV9,CASSSRGGTEAFF
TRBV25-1,CASSDQNLGAQYF
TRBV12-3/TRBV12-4,CASSLGVADGYTF
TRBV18,CASSPADGTQYF
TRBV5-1,CASSLQGLEAFF
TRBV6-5,CASRVGRDMNTEAFF
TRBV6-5,CASSVDRHYTF
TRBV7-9,CASSLLGQMNTEAFF
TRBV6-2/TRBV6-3,CASSLRGATDTQYF
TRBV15,CATSRDAGTHNEQFF
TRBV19,CASSLPGSNNEQFF
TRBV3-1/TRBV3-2,CASSQNEYEQFF
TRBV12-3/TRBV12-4,CASSLNRAGEAFF
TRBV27,CASSTTSGGYNEQFF
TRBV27,CASSYYDRDPEQFF
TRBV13,CASSLGTGRSGEQFF
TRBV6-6,CASGTVSYEQYF
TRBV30,CAWRKPGTADNSPLHF
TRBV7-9,CASSPRGPNTGELFF
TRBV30,CAWEVDRGTEAFF
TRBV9,CASSPHPTNYGYTF
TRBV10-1,CAISTGPGSGYTF
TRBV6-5,CASSYRGGPYGYTF
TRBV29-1,CSATGQGKIEAFF
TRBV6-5,CASSYRLGGYTF
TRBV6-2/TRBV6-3,CASSYLGKGRTEAFF